This T cell receptor (beta chain) was sequenced in a study of blood T cell repertoires in COVID-19. Background on the study: Some COVID-19 samples were acute and others convalescent; all came from the United States, Italy and Spain. Sample material is recorded as cDNA or gDNA derived from T cells, B-cell-depleted T cells, or PBMCs.

Participants came from about two dozen US areas, aged roughly 18 to 89 years. Cohort assignment relied on participant-reported clinical history. The method was immunoSEQ multiplex PCR; TCRdb's version includes in-frame clones alone and lacks a portion of them. There are about 170,000 clones in the sample; about 84% occur only once, and 12% lies in the top ten. V was pared by 2 bases and J by 3 bases, with 9 bases of the junction left unmatched. The CDR3 runs to 16 residues. CDR1 and CDR2 (germline): SGDLS, YYNGEE. The chain uses TRBV9 and TRBJ2-5, with 8 positions matching TRBD2. The sequenced material came from PBMCs or T cells enriched from blood (not recorded which). The sequence came from a man aged 45-65 years who had recovered from COVID-19. CDR3 in amino acids: CASSVDSWRGEETQYF. CDR3 in DNA: TGTGCCAGCAGCGTCGACTCTTGGCGGGGGGAAGAGACCCAGTACTTC. Together with reference TRBV9 and TRBJ2-5, the CDR3 gives the full variable domain: DSGVTQTPKHLITATGQRVTLRCSPRSGDLSVYWYQQSLDQGLQFLIQYYNGEERAKGNILERFSAQQFPDLHSELNLSSLELGDSALYFCASSVDSWRGEETQYFGPGTRLLVL.